Reported below is one T cell receptor (beta chain). As yet, its antigen is unknown. This sample was included in a study of early stage breast cancer tumors. Each tumor contributed about 18-55 mg of diced tissue. The study's findings and limits: Blood repertoires resembled normal breast more than tumor. Compared with adjacent normal breast, tumors showed approximately 2.5-fold denser, more clonal T cells.

Blood replicates held 0.5 ug DNA, tumor or normal breast roughly 1.5 ug, two each. Libraries were prepared by immunoSEQ multiplex PCR; TCRdb keeps only in-frame clonotypes and omits some of them. The sample records several thousand clones, around 62% being singletons. This clonotype was sampled from a person between 55 and 69 years old with breast cancer. The sequenced sample consisted of breast tumor tissue.

The CDR3 coding sequence is TGTGCCAGCCGAGGGTCTAGCGGGAGGAATGAGCAGTTCTTC. Its protein product is CASRGSSGRNEQFF. The chain links TRBV6-5 to TRBJ2-1; 11 nucleotides line up with TRBD2. The CDR3 length is 14 residues. Per germline, CDR1 MNHEY and CDR2 SVGAGI. J gave up 7 bases and V 8 bases, and 7 bases lay outside the gene matches.